These 4 T cell receptor beta chains share one sample of origin, sequenced in a study of T-cell reconstitution after alpha-beta-depleted transplantation in children. Preparation of the TCRbeta library used unique molecular identifiers. Using its own MiXCR run on the PCR reads, TCRdb lists one record per CDR3 protein. The table shows over 200,000 distinct CDR3 sequences, with 8% to 10% occurring only once. This specimen consisted of PBMCs from the stem cell graft donor, obtained from the stem cell graft. These receptors all stem from a human donor who donated a stem cell graft to a child with acute lymphoblastic leukemia.

The V and J genes are TRBV10-3 and TRBJ1-4; 10 bases map to TRBD1. Trimming removed 6 bases from V and 6 bases from J; junction bases left unmatched: 4. CDR1 and CDR2 (germline): ENHRY, SYGVKD. The CDR3 spans 14 residues. CDR3 in amino acids: CAIREGQGDEKLFF. The CDR3 DNA sequence: TGTGCCATCAGAGAAGGACAGGGGGATGAAAAACTGTTTTTT.

The genes are TRBV6-1 and TRBJ2-1; TRBD2 matches 8 bases. Germline values: CDR1 MNHNS, CDR2 SASEGT. The trim removed 5 bases at V and 3 bases at J, leaving 9 bases unmatched. The CDR3 totals 16 residues. The CDR3 DNA follows: TGTGCCAGCAGTCCCCTTTCAAGCGGGAGCTACAATGAGCAGTTCTTC. It specifies CASSPLSSGSYNEQFF.

This rearrangement joins TRBV11-2 to TRBJ2-3; possibly TRBD1 or TRBD2 for D (5 bases each). The germline V gene has CDR1 SGHAT and CDR2 FQNNGV. The CDR3 contains 17 residues. Trimming removed 1 base from V and 7 bases from J, with 21 bases in between. The CDR3 DNA reads as TGTGCCAGCAGCTTAGCTACCGGGACCTTCGCCGATAATACGCAGTATTTT. It encodes CASSLATGTFADNTQYF. The full variable domain, in which reference TRBV11-2 and TRBJ2-3 provide the parts outside the CDR3, is EAGVAQSPRYKIIEKRQSVAFWCNPISGHATLYWYQQILGQGPKLLIQFQNNGVVDDSQLPKDRFSAERLKGVDSTLKIQPAKLEDSAVYLCASSLATGTFADNTQYFGPGTRLTVL.

In this sample, this clonotype turned up many times. The chain has TRBV4-3 and TRBJ2-3; 10 bases align to TRBD2. Germline loops: CDR1 LGHNA, CDR2 YSLEER. The V segment lost 0 bases and the J segment 6 bases; nucleotides outside the gene matches: 12. The CDR3 runs 18 residues. The CDR3 region is CASSQDQVLAGEGDTQYF. Here the CDR3 DNA reads TGCGCCAGCAGCCAAGATCAGGTTCTAGCGGGGGAGGGGGATACGCAGTATTTT.